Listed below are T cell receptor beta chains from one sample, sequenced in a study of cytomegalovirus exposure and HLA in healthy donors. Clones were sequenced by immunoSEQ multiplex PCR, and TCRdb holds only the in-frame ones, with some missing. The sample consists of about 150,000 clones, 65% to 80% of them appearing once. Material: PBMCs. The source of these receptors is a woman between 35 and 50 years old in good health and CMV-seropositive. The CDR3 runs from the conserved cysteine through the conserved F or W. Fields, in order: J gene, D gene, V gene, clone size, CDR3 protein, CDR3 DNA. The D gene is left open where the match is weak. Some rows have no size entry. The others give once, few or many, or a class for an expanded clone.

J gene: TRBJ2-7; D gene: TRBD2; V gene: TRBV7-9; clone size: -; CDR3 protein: CSSSSGTSTIGEQYF; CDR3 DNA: TGTTCCAGCAGTTCCGGGACTAGCACGATCGGCGAGCAGTACTTC
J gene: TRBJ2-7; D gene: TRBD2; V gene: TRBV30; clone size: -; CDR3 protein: CALLPMSGGYEQYF; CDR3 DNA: TGTGCCTTACTCCCGATGAGCGGGGGCTACGAGCAGTACTTC
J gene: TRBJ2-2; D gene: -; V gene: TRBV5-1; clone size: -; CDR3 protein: CASSLQGLAGELFF; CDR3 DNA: TGCGCCAGCAGCTTACAGGGTCTGGCCGGGGAGCTGTTTTTT
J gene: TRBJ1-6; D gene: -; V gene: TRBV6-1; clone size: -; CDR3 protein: CASSEIWSSPLHF; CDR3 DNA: TGTGCCAGCAGTGAAATTTGGAGTTCACCCCTCCACTTT
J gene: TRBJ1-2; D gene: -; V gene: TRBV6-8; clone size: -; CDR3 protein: CASSYATGPWDTF; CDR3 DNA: TGTGCCAGCAGTTACGCGACAGGACCTTGGGACACCTTC
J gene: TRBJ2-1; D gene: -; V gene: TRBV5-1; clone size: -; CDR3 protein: CASSSLMTDYNEQFF; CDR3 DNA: TGCGCCAGCAGCTCCTTAATGACAGATTACAATGAGCAGTTCTTC
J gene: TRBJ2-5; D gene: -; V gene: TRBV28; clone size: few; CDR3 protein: CASSSSVGGAKTQYF; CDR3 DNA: TGTGCCAGCAGTTCCTCCGTCGGGGGAGCAAAGACCCAGTACTTC
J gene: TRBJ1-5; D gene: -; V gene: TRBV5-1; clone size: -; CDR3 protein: CASSPGGAGLANQPQHF; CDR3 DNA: TGCGCCAGCAGCCCTGGAGGGGCAGGGCTAGCGAATCAGCCCCAGCATTTT
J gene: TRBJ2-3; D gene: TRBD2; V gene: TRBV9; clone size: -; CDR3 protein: CASSEGSGGFTDTQYF; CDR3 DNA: TGTGCCAGCAGCGAGGGGAGCGGGGGGTTTACAGATACGCAGTATTTT
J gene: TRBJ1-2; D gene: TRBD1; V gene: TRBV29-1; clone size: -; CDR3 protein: CSAGTGAGYTF; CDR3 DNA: TGCAGCGCTGGGACAGGGGCTGGCTACACCTTC
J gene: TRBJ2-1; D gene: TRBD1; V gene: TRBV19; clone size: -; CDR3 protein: CASKGGDRDLNEQFF; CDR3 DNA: TGTGCCAGTAAAGGGGGGGACAGGGACCTCAATGAGCAGTTCTTC
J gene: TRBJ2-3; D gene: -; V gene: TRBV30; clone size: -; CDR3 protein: CAWSVYFTDTQYF; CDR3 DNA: TGTGCCTGGAGTGTCTACTTCACAGATACGCAGTATTTT
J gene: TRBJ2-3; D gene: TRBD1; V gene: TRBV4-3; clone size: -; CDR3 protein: CASSQDRTGPACTQYF; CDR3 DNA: TGCGCCAGCAGCCAAGATAGGACAGGGCCAGCATGCACGCAGTATTTT
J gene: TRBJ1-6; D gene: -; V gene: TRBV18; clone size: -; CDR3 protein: CASSFTDQGHQNSPLHF; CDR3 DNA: TGTGCCAGCTCGTTCACGGACCAAGGACATCAGAATTCACCCCTCCACTTT
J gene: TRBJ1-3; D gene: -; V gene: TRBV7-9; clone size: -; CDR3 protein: CSSSQGVSVSGNTIYF; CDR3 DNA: TGTTCCAGCAGCCAAGGAGTCTCGGTCTCTGGAAACACCATATATTTT
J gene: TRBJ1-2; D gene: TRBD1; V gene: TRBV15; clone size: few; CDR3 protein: CATSPMIRDREHGYTF; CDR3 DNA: TGTGCCACCAGCCCCATGATCCGGGACAGGGAGCATGGCTACACCTTC
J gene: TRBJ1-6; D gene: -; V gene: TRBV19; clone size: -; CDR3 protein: CASSTRGGVRSPLHF; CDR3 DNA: TGTGCCAGTAGTACCCGGGGAGGGGTCCGGTCACCCCTCCACTTT
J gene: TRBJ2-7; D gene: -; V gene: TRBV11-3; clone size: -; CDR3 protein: CASSLSPSYEQYF; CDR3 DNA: TGTGCCAGCAGCTTAAGCCCTAGCTACGAGCAGTACTTC
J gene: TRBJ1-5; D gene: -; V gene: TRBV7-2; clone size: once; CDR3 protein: CASSLDLGGSIQPQHF; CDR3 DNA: TGTGCCAGCAGCTTAGATCTCGGGGGGTCGATTCAGCCCCAGCATTTT
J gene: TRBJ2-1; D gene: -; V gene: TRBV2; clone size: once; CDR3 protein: CASREYVYGEQFF; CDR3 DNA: TGTGCCAGCAGGGAATACGTTTACGGTGAGCAGTTCTTC
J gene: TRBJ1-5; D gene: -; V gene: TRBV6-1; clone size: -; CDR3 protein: CASILEGGNQPQHF; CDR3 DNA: TGTGCCAGCATTTTAGAAGGGGGCAATCAGCCCCAGCATTTT
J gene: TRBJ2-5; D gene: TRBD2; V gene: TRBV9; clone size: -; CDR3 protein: CASSVGVSGGVPETQYF; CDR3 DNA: TGTGCCAGCAGCGTAGGCGTTAGCGGGGGGGTCCCAGAGACCCAGTACTTC
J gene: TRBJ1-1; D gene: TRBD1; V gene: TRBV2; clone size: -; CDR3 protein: CASSDVDRDRAQAFF; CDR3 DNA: TGTGCCAGCAGTGACGTAGACCGGGACAGAGCCCAAGCTTTCTTT
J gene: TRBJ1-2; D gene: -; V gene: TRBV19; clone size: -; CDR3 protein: CASNPSDRLGYGYTF; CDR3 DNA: TGTGCCAGTAACCCGAGCGACCGGCTGGGCTATGGCTACACCTTC
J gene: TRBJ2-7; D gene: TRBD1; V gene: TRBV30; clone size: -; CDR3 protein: CAWNRDSRTYEQYF; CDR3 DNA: TGTGCCTGGAACCGGGACAGTAGGACCTACGAGCAGTACTTC
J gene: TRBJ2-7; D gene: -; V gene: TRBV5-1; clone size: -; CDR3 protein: CASSLYGSQGTYEQYF; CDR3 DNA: TGCGCCAGCAGCTTGTACGGTTCTCAGGGGACCTACGAGCAGTACTTC
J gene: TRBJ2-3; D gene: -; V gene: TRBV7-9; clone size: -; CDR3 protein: CASRDAGFDTQYF; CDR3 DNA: TGTGCCAGCAGGGATGCGGGGTTCGATACGCAGTATTTT
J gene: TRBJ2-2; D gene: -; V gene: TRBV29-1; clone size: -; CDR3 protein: CSVEVSGELFF; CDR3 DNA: TGCAGCGTTGAAGTTAGCGGGGAGCTGTTTTTT
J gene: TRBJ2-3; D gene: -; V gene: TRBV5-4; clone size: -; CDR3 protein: CASSLETVGTDTQYF; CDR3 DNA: TGTGCCAGCAGCTTAGAGACAGTTGGAACAGATACGCAGTATTTT
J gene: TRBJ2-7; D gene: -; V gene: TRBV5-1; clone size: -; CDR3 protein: CASSLAVGAYEQYF; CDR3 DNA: TGCGCCAGCAGCTTGGCTGTCGGGGCCTACGAGCAGTACTTC
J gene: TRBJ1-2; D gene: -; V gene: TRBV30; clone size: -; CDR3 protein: CAWSFHYGYTF; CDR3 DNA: TGTGCCTGGAGCTTTCACTATGGCTACACCTTC
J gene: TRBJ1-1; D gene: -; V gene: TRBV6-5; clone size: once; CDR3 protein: CASSSAGHVTEAFF; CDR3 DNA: TGTGCCAGCAGCTCAGCGGGACATGTGACTGAAGCTTTCTTT
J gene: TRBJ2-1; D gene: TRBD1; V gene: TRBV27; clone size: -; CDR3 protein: CASSFGGQGDNEQFF; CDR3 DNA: TGTGCCAGCAGTTTTGGGGGACAGGGGGACAATGAGCAGTTCTTC
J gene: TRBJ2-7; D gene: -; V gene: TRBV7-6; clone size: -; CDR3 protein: CASSLVDRYEQYF; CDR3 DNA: TGTGCCAGCAGCCTAGTAGACAGATACGAGCAGTACTTC
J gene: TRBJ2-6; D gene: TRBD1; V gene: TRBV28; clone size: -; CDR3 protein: CASRGRTGVGANVLTF; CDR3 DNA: TGTGCCAGCAGGGGTAGGACAGGGGTCGGGGCCAACGTCCTGACTTTC
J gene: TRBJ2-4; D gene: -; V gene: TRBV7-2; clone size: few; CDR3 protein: CASSSPGENSQYF; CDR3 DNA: TGTGCCAGCAGCTCCCCGGGGGAAAACAGTCAGTACTTC
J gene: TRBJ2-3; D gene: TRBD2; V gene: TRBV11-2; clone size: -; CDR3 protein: CASSLGGGGTDTQYF; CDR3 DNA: TGTGCCAGCAGCTTAGGCGGGGGGGGCACAGATACGCAGTATTTT
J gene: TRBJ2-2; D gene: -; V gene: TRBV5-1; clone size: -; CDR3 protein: CASSLGLTPNTGELFF; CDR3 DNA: TGCGCCAGCAGCTTGGGGCTCACACCGAACACCGGGGAGCTGTTTTTT
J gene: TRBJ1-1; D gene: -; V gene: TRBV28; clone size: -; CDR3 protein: CASSLANTEAFF; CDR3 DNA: TGTGCCAGCTCCTTAGCGAACACTGAAGCTTTCTTT
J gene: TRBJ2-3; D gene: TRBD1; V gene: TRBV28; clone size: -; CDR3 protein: CASKTGTGNTDTQYF; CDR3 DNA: TGTGCCAGCAAAACTGGGACAGGGAACACAGATACGCAGTATTTT
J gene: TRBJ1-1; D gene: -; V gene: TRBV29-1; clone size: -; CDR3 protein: CSGRVSWTEAFF; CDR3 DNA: TGCAGCGGGAGGGTGAGTTGGACTGAAGCTTTCTTT
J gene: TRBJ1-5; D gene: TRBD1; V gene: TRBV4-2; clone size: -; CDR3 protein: CASSPQGSNQPQHF; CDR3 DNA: TGTGCCAGCAGCCCACAGGGGTCCAATCAGCCCCAGCATTTT
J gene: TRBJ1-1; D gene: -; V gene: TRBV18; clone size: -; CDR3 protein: CASSDRGMNTEAFF; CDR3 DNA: TGTGCCAGCTCAGATCGCGGCATGAACACTGAAGCTTTCTTT
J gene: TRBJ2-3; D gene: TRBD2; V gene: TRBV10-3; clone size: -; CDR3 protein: CAISESQTSGATDTQYF; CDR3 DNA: TGTGCCATCAGTGAATCCCAAACTAGCGGGGCTACAGATACGCAGTATTTT
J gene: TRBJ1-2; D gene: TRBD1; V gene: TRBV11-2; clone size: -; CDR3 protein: CASSPTGAKDGYTF; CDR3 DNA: TGTGCCAGCAGCCCCACAGGGGCTAAGGATGGCTACACCTTC
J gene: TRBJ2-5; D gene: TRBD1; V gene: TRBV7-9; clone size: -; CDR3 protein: CASSHRDRAETQYF; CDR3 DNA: TGTGCCAGCAGCCATCGGGACAGGGCCGAGACCCAGTACTTC
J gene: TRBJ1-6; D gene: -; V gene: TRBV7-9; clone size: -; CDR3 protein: CASSPAGGDSPLHF; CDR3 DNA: TGTGCCAGCAGCCCCGCAGGAGGAGATTCACCCCTCCACTTT
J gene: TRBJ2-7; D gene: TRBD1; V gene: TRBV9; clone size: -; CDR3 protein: CASSADLGTGSYEQYF; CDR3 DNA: TGTGCCAGCAGCGCGGATCTCGGGACAGGGTCCTACGAGCAGTACTTC
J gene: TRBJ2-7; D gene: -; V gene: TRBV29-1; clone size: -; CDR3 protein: CSVEGPGSYEQYF; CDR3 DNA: TGCAGCGTTGAAGGCCCAGGGTCCTACGAGCAGTACTTC
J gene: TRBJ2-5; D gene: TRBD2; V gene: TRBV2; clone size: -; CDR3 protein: CASSERLGLEETQYF; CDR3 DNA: TGTGCCAGCAGTGAACGTCTTGGACTAGAAGAGACCCAGTACTTC
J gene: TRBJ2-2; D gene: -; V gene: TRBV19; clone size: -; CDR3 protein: CASSIDLSAGTNTGELFF; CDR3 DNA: TGTGCCAGTAGTATAGATCTATCGGCAGGGACGAACACCGGGGAGCTGTTTTTT
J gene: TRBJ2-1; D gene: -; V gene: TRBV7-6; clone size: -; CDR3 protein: CASTPSTGGEQFF; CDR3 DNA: TGTGCCAGCACTCCTTCGACGGGTGGTGAGCAGTTCTTC
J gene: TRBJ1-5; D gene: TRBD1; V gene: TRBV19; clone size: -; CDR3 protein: CASSLKGQGFGQPQHF; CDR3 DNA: TGTGCCAGTAGTCTCAAAGGACAGGGATTCGGCCAGCCCCAGCATTTT
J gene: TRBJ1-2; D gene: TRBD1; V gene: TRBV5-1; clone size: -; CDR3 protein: CASSLSIGQGANYGYTF; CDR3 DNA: TGCGCCAGCAGCTTGAGTATCGGTCAGGGGGCCAACTATGGCTACACCTTC
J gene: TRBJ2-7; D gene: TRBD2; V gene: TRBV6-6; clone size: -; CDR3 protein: CASIASSGGTPYEQYF; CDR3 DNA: TGTGCCAGCATCGCGTCTAGCGGGGGGACGCCCTACGAGCAGTACTTC
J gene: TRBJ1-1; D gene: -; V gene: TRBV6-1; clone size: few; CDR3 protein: CASGERGAFF; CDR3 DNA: TGTGCCAGCGGGGAAAGGGGAGCTTTCTTT
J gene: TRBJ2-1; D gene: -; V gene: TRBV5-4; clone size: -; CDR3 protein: CASSFTPPGGSREQFF; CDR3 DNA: TGTGCCAGCAGCTTTACTCCCCCGGGGGGCTCTCGTGAGCAGTTCTTC
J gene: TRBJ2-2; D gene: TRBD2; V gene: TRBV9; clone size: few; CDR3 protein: CASSEFTSGGTGELFF; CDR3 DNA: TGTGCCAGCAGCGAATTTACTAGCGGGGGGACCGGGGAGCTGTTTTTT
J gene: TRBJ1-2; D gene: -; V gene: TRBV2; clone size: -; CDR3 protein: CASRAGGDYYGYTF; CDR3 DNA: TGTGCCAGCAGGGCCGGGGGGGATTATTATGGCTACACCTTC